These 22 T cell receptor beta chains originate from one sample sequenced in a study of blood T cell repertoires in COVID-19. Measured with immunoSEQ multiplex PCR; TCRdb has only the in-frame clones, and not every one. The profile shows approximately 270,000 clones, over 75% of them singletons. The sequencing sample was made of PBMCs or T cells enriched from blood (not recorded which). These receptor sequences come from a woman aged 25 to 39 who had recovered from COVID-19.

This chain links TRBV7-9 with TRBJ2-5; 13 nucleotides align to TRBD2. Trimming removed 0 bases from V and 2 bases from J; junction bases left unmatched: 6. The CDR3 sequence is 18 residues long. Germline CDR1 SEHNR, CDR2 FQNEAQ (reference sequence). The CDR3 protein is CASSLAEKGLAGQETQYF. The CDR3 coding sequence is TGTGCCAGCAGCTTAGCGGAGAAGGGACTAGCGGGGCAAGAGACCCAGTACTTC.

The chain combines TRBV6-5 with TRBJ2-7; D may be TRBD1 (5 bases). Trimming stripped 5 bases from V and 4 bases from J, with 18 bases between. Germline CDR1 MNHEY, CDR2 SVGAGI. There are 15 residues in the CDR3. The CDR3 DNA sequence: TGTGCCAGCAGTCCCGGTGGGGCGTATCAGTACGAGCAGTACTTC. Translation: CASSPGGAYQYEQYF.

This clone showed up just a few times. The rearrangement uses TRBV19 and TRBJ2-7; the match to TRBD1 covers 8 bases. The germline V gene has CDR1 LNHDA and CDR2 SQIVND (reference sequence). The V segment lost 4 bases and the J segment 1 base; nucleotides outside the gene matches: 6. CDR3 length: 15 amino acids. The chain's CDR3 is CASSTGTGPSYEQYF. DNA for the CDR3: TGTGCCAGTAGTACTGGGACAGGCCCTTCCTACGAGCAGTACTTC.

The chain combines TRBV5-1 with TRBJ1-5; no clear D gene. Germline CDR1 reads SGHRS; CDR2 reads YFSETQ. V lost 0 bases, J lost 6 bases, and 16 bases lay in between. This CDR3 comprises 16 residues. The CDR3 loop is CASSLGPRVSGQPQHF. The DNA for the CDR3 is TGCGCCAGCAGCTTGGGACCTCGGGTGAGTGGTCAGCCCCAGCATTTT.

The CDR3 nucleotides read TGTGCCAGCAGTTTACAGTCCGGGAGGGCTGCCAATGAGCAGTTCTTC. Translating gives CASSLQSGRAANEQFF. The chain has TRBV27 and TRBJ2-1; 8 bases map to TRBD2. The CDR3 sequence is 16 residues long. The junction had 9 bases not matched to a gene; V was cut back by 2 bases and J by 6 bases. Germline loops: CDR1 MNHEY, CDR2 SMNVEV (reference sequence).

The V gene is TRBV6-2 or TRBV6-3, the J gene TRBJ2-7; D is uncertain. The CDR3 contains 15 residues. Germline assignment: CDR1 MNHEY and CDR2 SVGEGT. Trimming took 6 bases from V and 4 from J, leaving 19 bases between them. Written as DNA, the CDR3 is TGTGCCAGCAGCCCGGTTGTTGGGCTCTCGTACGAGCAGTACTTC. This encodes CASSPVVGLSYEQYF.

This chain links TRBV28 with TRBJ2-3; TRBD1 matches at 7 bases. V shed 6 bases, J shed 4 bases, and the junction held 1 base outside the gene matches. CDR3 length: 12 amino acids. Germline V lookup: CDR1 MDHEN, CDR2 SYDVKM. The CDR3 coding sequence is TGTGCCAGCAGGGGGACAGCAGATACGCAGTATTTT. Its translation is CASRGTADTQYF.

This sequence joins TRBV10-3 and TRBJ1-6; TRBD1 is a possible D gene (6 bases). Germline CDR1 ENHRY, CDR2 SYGVKD. The CDR3 sequence is 16 residues long. Trimming left V 4 bases short and J 6 bases short, with 16 bases between. CDR3 in amino acids: CAISAPGGRGNSPLHF. CDR3 coding DNA: TGTGCCATCAGTGCCCCCGGAGGCAGGGGTAATTCACCCCTCCACTTT.

The rearrangement links TRBV6-2 or TRBV6-3 to TRBJ1-3, with TRBD1 identical over 8 bases. From germline, CDR1 is MNHEY and CDR2 SVGEGT. The CDR3 consists of 14 residues. Trimming took 5 bases from V and 3 from J; bases not matched to a gene: 3. This CDR3 is CASSRTGLGNTIYF. The DNA for the CDR3 is TGTGCCAGCAGTAGGACAGGGCTTGGAAACACCATATATTTT.

The chain is built from TRBV28 and TRBJ2-5, with 10 bases fitting TRBD1. CDR3 length: 14 amino acids. Per germline, CDR1 MDHEN and CDR2 SYDVKM. J gave up 3 bases and V 2 bases, and 0 bases lay outside the gene matches. The CDR3 DNA sequence: TGTGCCAGCAGTTTAGGGACAGGGGAAGAGACCCAGTACTTC. Protein: CASSLGTGEETQYF.

The chain carries TRBV27 and TRBJ2-7; 10 bases match TRBD2. The trim removed 6 bases at V and 1 base at J, leaving 9 bases unmatched. CDR3 length equals 16 residues. Germline V gene data show CDR1 as MNHEY and CDR2 as SMNVEV (reference sequence). The CDR3 loop reads CASRGGGLADSYEQYF. The CDR3, as DNA: TGTGCCAGCAGGGGGGGAGGACTAGCGGATTCCTACGAGCAGTACTTC.

The table lists this clone with a few counts. The chain has TRBV7-2 and TRBJ2-7; 9 bases are shared with TRBD1. V lost 5 bases, J lost 5 bases, and 4 bases stayed unmatched. The CDR3 spans 13 residues. Germline assignment: CDR1 SGHTA and CDR2 FQGNSA. The CDR3 region has the DNA TGTGCCAGCAGCAAACAGGGGGCCCACGAGCAGTACTTC. Amino acid sequence: CASSKQGAHEQYF.

CDR3 amino acids: CASSLVGTGLNEQFF. Here the CDR3 DNA reads TGCGCCAGCAGCTTGGTTGGGACAGGGCTTAATGAGCAGTTCTTC. The chain recombines TRBV5-1 with TRBJ2-1; 9 bases line up with TRBD1. V lost 0 bases to trimming and J lost 7 bases; unmatched junction nucleotides: 5. The V gene's germline CDR1 is SGHRS and CDR2 YFSETQ. The length of the CDR3 is 15 residues.

The chain has TRBV7-9 and TRBJ2-7, with unresolved D. There are 14 residues in the CDR3. Germline V gene lookup returns CDR1 SEHNR and CDR2 FQNEAQ (reference sequence). V was cut by 5 bases and J by 3 bases, with 14 bases left in between. The CDR3 region is CASSRARKDYEQYF. CDR3 nucleotides: TGTGCCAGCAGCCGAGCTAGGAAGGACTACGAGCAGTACTTC. Supplemented by reference TRBV7-9 and TRBJ2-7, the full variable domain reads DTGVSQNPRHKITKRGQNVTFRCDPISEHNRLYWYRQTLGQGPEFLTYFQNEAQLEKSRLLSDRFSAERPKGSFSTLEIQRTEQGDSAMYLCASSRARKDYEQYFGPGTRLTVT.

CDR3 loop: CASRSGTSGSKQYF. The CDR3, as DNA: TGTGCCAGCAGGTCCGGGACTAGCGGGAGTAAGCAGTATTTT. V is TRBV6-5 and J is TRBJ2-3; 14 bases agree with TRBD2. CDR3 length: 14 amino acids. Germline lookup yields CDR1 MNHEY and CDR2 SVGAGI. The V gene end was trimmed by 6 bases and the J gene end by 11 bases; junction bases not matched to a gene: 7.

This sequence joins TRBV5-6 and TRBJ1-2; 7 bases line up with TRBD1. The germline gives CDR1 SGHDT, CDR2 YYEEEE. The V gene end was trimmed by 3 bases and the J gene end by 2 bases; junction bases not matched to a gene: 4. The CDR3 length is 14 residues. CDR3 nucleotides: TGTGCCAGCAGCTCCAGGGGGGAGAACTATGGCTACACCTTC. This encodes CASSSRGENYGYTF.

The chain has TRBV7-9 and TRBJ2-3, with a tentative D call TRBD1 (6 bases). The V gene's germline CDR1 is SEHNR and CDR2 FQNEAQ (reference sequence). This CDR3 spans 16 amino acids. Trimming pared 5 bases from V and 3 bases from J, leaving 18 bases between. The CDR3 here is CASSKAQGHITDTQYF. The DNA for the CDR3 is TGTGCCAGCAGCAAGGCGCAGGGACATATTACAGATACGCAGTATTTT.

CDR3 sequence reads: CASQRTGPNSGNTIYF. The DNA of the CDR3 is TGTGCCAGCCAACGGACAGGTCCCAACTCTGGAAACACCATATATTTT. J is TRBJ1-3 and V is TRBV7-9; 7 bases map to TRBD1. CDR1 is SEHNR and CDR2 is FQNEAQ in the germline V gene (reference sequence). The CDR3 length is 16 residues. V lost 8 bases and J lost 0; bases outside the gene matches: 10. The whole variable domain, filled in from reference TRBV7-9 and TRBJ1-3, reads DTGVSQNPRHKITKRGQNVTFRCDPISEHNRLYWYRQTLGQGPEFLTYFQNEAQLEKSRLLSDRFSAERPKGSFSTLEIQRTEQGDSAMYLCASQRTGPNSGNTIYFGEGSWLTVV.

This chain links TRBV29-1 with TRBJ2-3; the D gene is possibly TRBD2 (5 bases). The V gene lost 6 bases and the J gene lost 0 bases, with 10 bases spanning the gap. Germline-derived CDR1 and CDR2 are SQVTM and ANQGSEA. The CDR3 runs 13 residues. The DNA of the CDR3 is TGCAGCGTGGCTAGCCGAAGCACAGATACGCAGTATTTT. Protein: CSVASRSTDTQYF.

V and J are TRBV25-1 and TRBJ2-3; TRBD2 is a possible D gene (5 bases). CDR1 and CDR2 (germline): MGHDK, SYGVNS. This CDR3 has 16 residues. V shed 1 base and J shed 5 bases, with 16 bases lying between them. CDR3 DNA: TGTGCCAGCAGTGAATCCGGGTGGGAGAAATTAGATACGCAGTATTTT. This translates into CASSESGWEKLDTQYF.

This chain joins TRBV5-1 and TRBJ2-2; 10 bases are shared with TRBD2. The ends lost 1 base at V and 3 bases at J; junction bases unmatched: 6. Per the germline V gene, CDR1 is SGHRS and CDR2 is YFSETQ. This CDR3 region has 17 residues. The CDR3 loop reads CASSLMSSGGYTGELFF. CDR3 nucleotide sequence: TGCGCCAGCAGCTTGATGTCTAGCGGGGGCTACACCGGGGAGCTGTTTTTT. Filled out from reference TRBV5-1 and TRBJ2-2, the complete variable domain reads KAGVTQTPRYLIKTRGQQVTLSCSPISGHRSVSWYQQTPGQGLQFLFEYFSETQRNKGNFPGRFSGRQFSNSRSEMNVSTLELGDSALYLCASSLMSSGGYTGELFFGEGSRLTVL.

The chain carries TRBV5-4 and TRBJ2-7; 10 bases fit TRBD2. Losses at the gene ends were 5 bases for V and 0 bases for J; bases not matched to a gene: 11. Germline-derived CDR1 and CDR2 are SGHNT and YYREEE (reference sequence). This CDR3 comprises 17 residues. The CDR3 bases are TGTGCCAGCAGGGTTGGTAGCGGGGGGACTATCTCCTACGAGCAGTACTTC. Protein: CASRVGSGGTISYEQYF.